What follows is one T cell receptor (beta chain) and its context. The source of the sample is a study of blood T cell dynamics during melanoma immunotherapy. Across the study: Patients with metastatic melanoma got pembrolizumab or nivolumab-ipilimumab as first-line care.

Every bulk PBMC sample received the same 350 ng of DNA. Sequencing was performed with immunoSEQ multiplex PCR; in TCRdb, only in-frame clones are kept and a portion is missing. The sample lists 10,000 or so clones; roughly nine tenths were seen once. Time point here: week 3, after first cycle of checkpoint inhibitor. One draw preceded checkpoint blockade; another followed its first cycle at week 3. Patients had no prior systemic cancer treatment, immunosuppressants or other active cancers. The V segment lost 2 bases and the J segment 0 bases; nucleotides outside the gene matches: 5. The germline CDR1 and CDR2 sequences are LGHNA and YNFKEQ. This CDR3 is 17 amino acids long.

The chain carries TRBV4-2 and TRBJ2-3; 10 bases match TRBD2. The sequenced sample was blood, obtained from a patient treated with checkpoint blockade. The origin of this receptor is a human donor with melanoma. The CDR3 loop is CASSQKLAGSSTDTQYF. DNA for the CDR3: TGTGCCAGCAGCCAAAAACTAGCGGGGTCTAGCACAGATACGCAGTATTTT.